This T cell receptor (beta chain) was observed in a study of technical replicates of blood from a few donors. Sequenced by immunoSEQ multiplex PCR; TCRdb stores in-frame clones only, minus some. The sample carries some 66,000 clones, 85% to 90% recorded once. Only one count was recorded for this clone. This CDR3 has 15 residues. V lost 6 bases to trimming and J lost 0 bases; unmatched junction nucleotides: 5. Germline CDR1 LNHDA, CDR2 SQIVND (reference sequence). Source material: PBMCs. The chain recombines TRBV19 with TRBJ2-1; 7 nucleotides agree with TRBD2. The source of this sequence is a human donor in good health. Some clones in this sample may be carry-over from other donors' samples. Written as DNA, the CDR3 is TGTGCCAGTAGAATCCCGGGGGGCTCCTACAATGAGCAGTTCTTC. Amino acid sequence: CASRIPGGSYNEQFF.